The 10 T cell receptor beta chains listed next were all sequenced from one sample in a study of CD8+ T cells in alopecia areata. RNA, once extracted, was reverse transcribed into cDNA for use as the sequencing template. TCRdb's copy holds only in-frame clones and misses some; the assay was immunoSEQ multiplex PCR. Of more than 95,000 clones in the sample, 41% were seen once. Sequencing used CD4+ T cells sorted from blood. The receptors shown here come from a human donor with alopecia areata.

The genes are TRBV30 and TRBJ1-1, with 9 bases lining up with TRBD1. Germline V gene data show CDR1 as GTSNPN and CDR2 as SVGIG (reference sequence). With 8 bases clipped from V and 3 bases from J, the junction kept 7 bases outside the gene matches. This CDR3 comprises 13 residues. The CDR3 protein is CARNRGLDTEAFF. CDR3 bases: TGTGCCAGGAACAGGGGGCTAGACACTGAAGCTTTCTTT. Complete variable domain (other parts from reference TRBV30 and TRBJ1-1): SQTIHQWPATLVQPVGSPLSLECTVEGTSNPNLYWYRQAAGRGLQLLFYSVGIGQISSEVPQNLSASRPQDRQFILSSKKLLLSDSGFYLCARNRGLDTEAFFGQGTRLTVV.

The V and J genes are TRBV7-3 and TRBJ2-2; TRBD1 matches 11 bases. V trimming: 5 bases; J trimming: 1 base; junction bases outside the gene matches: 3. This CDR3 is built from 16 residues. Germline CDR1 SGHTA, CDR2 FQGTGA. The CDR3 nucleotides read TGTGCCAGCAGCCCAGGGACAGGGGGGAACACCGGGGAGCTGTTTTTT. This encodes CASSPGTGGNTGELFF.

This clone is a singleton in its sample. Here the CDR3 reads CASSLSLADYNEQFF. The CDR3 nucleotides read TGTGCCAGCAGCTTGAGCCTAGCGGACTACAATGAGCAGTTCTTC. The chain has TRBV5-4 and TRBJ2-1, with 7 bases lining up with TRBD2. Losses at the gene ends were 1 base for V and 3 bases for J; bases not matched to a gene: 4. Per the germline V gene, CDR1 is SGHNT and CDR2 is YYREEE (reference sequence). This CDR3 is 15 amino acids long.

This clone has more than one count but fewer than ten. V usage is TRBV29-1 and J usage is TRBJ2-3; a weak D match, TRBD2 (6 bases). Germline values: CDR1 SQVTM, CDR2 ANQGSEA. The CDR3 runs 13 residues. The germline V and J ends were trimmed by 4 bases and 4 bases, with 12 bases remaining between them. The CDR3 protein is CSVVGGVSDTQYF. The CDR3 DNA is TGCAGCGTTGTTGGCGGGGTGTCAGATACGCAGTATTTT.

This clone was counted only a few times. The V and J genes are TRBV7-9 and TRBJ2-2; D remains ambiguous. V dropped 10 bases and J dropped 4 bases, with 13 bases sitting between them. Germline values: CDR1 SEHNR, CDR2 FQNEAQ (reference sequence). The length of the CDR3 is 13 residues. CDR3 DNA: TGTGCCACGCGTTCAGGTTCCACCGGGGAGCTGTTTTTT. It encodes CATRSGSTGELFF.

The sample holds a few counts of this clone. V is TRBV7-2 and J is TRBJ2-2; the D gene is possibly TRBD1 (5 bases). Germline assignment: CDR1 SGHTA and CDR2 FQGNSA. V was pared by 6 bases and J by 1 base, with 9 bases between. The CDR3 extends over 14 amino acids. The CDR3 DNA reads as TGTGCCAGCAGGGGGCAGTTGAACACCGGGGAGCTGTTTTTT. This codes for CASRGQLNTGELFF.

The table lists this clone with a few counts. This chain joins TRBV7-2 and TRBJ1-2; D gene ambiguous. CDR3 size: 14 residues. V lost 1 base and J lost 1, with 7 bases in between. Germline V gene sequence: CDR1 SGHTA, CDR2 FQGNSA. In DNA, the CDR3 is TGTGCCAGCAGCTTAGTAACAGATAACTATGGCTACACCTTC. Amino acids: CASSLVTDNYGYTF.

This clone was seen only a few times. The rearrangement uses TRBV5-4 and TRBJ1-4, with D tentatively TRBD1 (5 bases). CDR1 and CDR2 (germline): SGHNT, YYREEE (reference sequence). This CDR3 region has 14 residues. Trimming shortened V by 5 bases and J by 8 bases, and 16 bases separated the two germline ends. The CDR3: CASRQTGAGEKLFF. CDR3 coding DNA: TGTGCCAGCAGGCAAACAGGAGCCGGCGAAAAACTGTTTTTT.

The chain links TRBV18 to TRBJ1-1; D may be TRBD1 (5 bases). From germline, CDR1 is KGHSH and CDR2 LQKENI. This CDR3 has 16 residues. V shed 1 base and J shed 4 bases, with 16 bases lying between them. The CDR3 loop is CASSPLQGQGSTEAFF. The DNA for the CDR3 is TGTGCCAGCTCACCACTTCAGGGTCAGGGATCCACTGAAGCTTTCTTT.

Judged by abundance, this clone is medium-sized. The V and J genes are TRBV14 and TRBJ1-2; D is possibly TRBD1 (5 bases). The V end lost 4 bases, the J end lost 4 bases, and 13 bases lay between the germline ends. This CDR3 region has 14 residues. Germline values: CDR1 SGHDN, CDR2 FVKESK. The CDR3 loop reads CASSPLGTSYGYTF. The CDR3 nucleotides read TGTGCCAGCAGCCCCCTGGGGACGAGCTATGGCTACACCTTC.